This TCR beta chain came from a study of blood T cells in healthy people across ages. Using a J-beta primer mix together with a sample-barcoded 5' primer, a second PCR was run for roughly 6 to 12 cycles. In TCRdb, the 5' RACE reads were re-called with MiXCR into one record per CDR3 protein. The sample records around 400,000 distinct CDR3 sequences, 45% to 65% being singletons. On this clonotype: Its antigen is undetermined.

The CDR3 loop spans 12 amino acids. J lost 7 bases, V lost 7 bases, and 3 bases had no gene match. The germline CDR1 and CDR2 sequences are MDHEN and SYDVKM. Study findings and constraints: Aged donors had fewer naive CD4+ cells and lower diversity than long-lived donors. Researchers report that TCR beta diversity correlated strongly with naive T cell percentage.

This sequence joins TRBV28 and TRBJ2-2, with 7 positions matching TRBD1. Sequencing was performed on blood. The clonotype was recovered from a man aged 55-75 years in good health. The CDR3 region is CASNHRGGELFF. CDR3 DNA sequence: TGTGCCAGCAATCACAGGGGCGGGGAGCTGTTTTTT.